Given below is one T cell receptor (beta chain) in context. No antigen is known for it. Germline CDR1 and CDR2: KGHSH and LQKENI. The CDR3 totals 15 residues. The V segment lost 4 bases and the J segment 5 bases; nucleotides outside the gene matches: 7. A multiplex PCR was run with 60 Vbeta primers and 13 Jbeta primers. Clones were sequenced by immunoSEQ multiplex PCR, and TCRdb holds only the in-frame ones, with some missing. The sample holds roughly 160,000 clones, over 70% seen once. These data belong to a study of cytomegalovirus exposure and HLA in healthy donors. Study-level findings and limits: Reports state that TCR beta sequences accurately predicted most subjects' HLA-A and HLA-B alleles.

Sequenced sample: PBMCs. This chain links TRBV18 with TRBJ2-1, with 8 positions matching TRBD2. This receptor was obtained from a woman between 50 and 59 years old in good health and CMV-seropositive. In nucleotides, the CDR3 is TGTGCCAGCTCACAAGCGGGAGCCTGGGACAATGAGCAGTTCTTC. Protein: CASSQAGAWDNEQFF. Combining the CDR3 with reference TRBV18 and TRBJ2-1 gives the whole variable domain NAGVMQNPRHLVRRRGQEARLRCSPMKGHSHVYWYRQLPEEGLKFMVYLQKENIIDESGMPKERFSAEFPKEGPSILRIQQVVRGDSAAYFCASSQAGAWDNEQFFGPGTRLTVL.